The present entry profiles one TCR beta chain with its context. There is no known antigen for this receptor. Base-call qualities are not available, and no considerably larger clone is one nucleotide away. Using the deep immunoSEQ assay, multiplex PCR amplified TCR CDR3 regions from genomic DNA. Extracted genomic DNA from each cell subset was distributed evenly across all wells of several immunoSEQ 96-well plates, and each plate was treated as a replicate. For unsorted PBMC, 250 to 300 ng of genomic DNA, equivalent to around 30,000 T cell genomes, went into each replicate PCR. Ten immunoSEQ deep assay plates were used to sequence unsorted PBMC genomic DNA. The purified libraries were quantified using a Qubit 3.0 fluorometer, sized with a Bioanalyzer 2100, and then quantified again using the KAPA Library Quantification kit. Every immunoSEQ 96-well plate was sequenced on a dedicated single-read 150-cycle Illumina NextSeq 550 flow cell. The source study handled its data this way. Because the immunoSEQ output included only junctional sequences and no quality scores, the filtering could not be the same as the filtering used for full-length reads. Sequences were annotated with PyIR, a Python wrapper for IgBLAST v1.9, using IMGT germline references to assign V/J genes and CDR3. Reads were filtered out if the reads had weak V/J assignments (E-value above 1e-6), no CDR3, stop codons, out-of-frame junctions, or ambiguous translated residues. V3J clonotypes were defined as sequences sharing an identical inferred V gene, J gene, and CDR3 amino acid sequence. To compute the percentage overlap between repertoires, the number of shared unique clonotypes was divided by the size of the smaller repertoire. Three approaches were used to assess repertoire richness: RTK rarefaction, the Chao1 estimator, and Recon v2.1 estimates of unobserved clonotypes. Not all clones reach the TCRdb copy of this immuneACCESS table, which keeps in-frame sequences only. Checked studies attribute under half of the gap to unresolved V genes and leave the rest unexplained. V and J calls and clone size come straight from that table; D and trimming were deduced from the DNA. Within this sample are about 490,000 clones, with 81% of them counted one time only. The top ten constitute approximately 11% of the sample.

CDR1 MDHEN and CDR2 SYDVKM were looked up in the germline V gene. Trimming at the junction amounts to 3 bases on V and 2 bases on J, and the germline ends lie 11 bases apart. CDR3 length: 15 amino acids, cysteine to phenylalanine. Only the CDR3 part of the read is kept: 45 bases, read in frame from the first base. The sample comes from a study of shared clonotypes between healthy human individuals (dated by TCRdb to 2019 to 2021). Some background on the complete study: The cohort included a few men and two women between 18 and 49 years of age. Per donor, leukapheresis produced somewhere between about 0.8 and 9 billion PBMCs. Different laboratories and diverse techniques were used to prepare libraries and sequence TCR repertoires, to increase sequencing depth and limit assay-specific biases. To estimate repertoire size and how much clonotypes are shared between individuals, the study performed deep sequencing of blood TCR repertoires from about five healthy adults.

The donors were healthy, HIV-negative adults with no recently reported acute infections or vaccinations. Every donor was a Caucasian adult residing in Nashville, Tennessee, USA. For unsorted samples, 75 million to 100 million PBMCs were counted and genomic DNA was extracted with the QIAamp DNA Blood Mini kit. After blood collection by leukapheresis, PBMCs were isolated using Ficoll-Histopaque density gradient centrifugation and then cryopreserved in the vapor phase of liquid nitrogen. Broader findings and caveats from the paper: Because the study included a small number of donors, the genetic and exposure-history diversity represented was limited. Sampling was restricted to blood, and TCR repertoires in tissues likely differ from the TCR repertoires found in blood. Pairwise subsampling indicated that sequencing depth was expected to affect the degree of clonotype sharing among donors.

Recombination linked TRBV28 to TRBJ1-5, and perhaps TRBD1 as D gene, on 5 matching bases. The source is a woman in her thirties or forties in good health. Some clones in this sample may be carry-over from other donors' samples. Sequencing was done on a sample of PBMCs. For the CDR3, the sequence is CASSFMGLRNQPQHF. The nucleotides read TGTGCCAGCAGTTTTATGGGACTCCGCAATCAGCCCCAGCATTTT.